This TCR beta chain came from a study of long-term antiretroviral therapy in people with HIV. A v3.0 immunoSEQ assay was performed at survey level. TCRdb's table, derived via immunoSEQ multiplex PCR, lists solely in-frame clones and lacks some. The data contain 15,000 to 20,000 clones, about 80% of them singletons. With 3 bases removed from V and 1 base from J, the gap between germline ends came to 11 bases. CDR1 is SGHDT, CDR2 YYEEEE, per germline. The CDR3 length is 15 residues. The receptor was isolated from a man aged 45 to 65 with HIV. The starting material was unsorted PBMCs, obtained 0.3 years before starting antiretroviral therapy. The chain has TRBV5-6 and TRBJ2-1; D may correspond to TRBD1 or TRBD2 (5 bases each). The chain's CDR3 is CASSSGPWSYNEQFF. CDR3 sequence (DNA): TGTGCCAGCAGCTCGGGACCATGGTCCTACAATGAGCAGTTCTTC.